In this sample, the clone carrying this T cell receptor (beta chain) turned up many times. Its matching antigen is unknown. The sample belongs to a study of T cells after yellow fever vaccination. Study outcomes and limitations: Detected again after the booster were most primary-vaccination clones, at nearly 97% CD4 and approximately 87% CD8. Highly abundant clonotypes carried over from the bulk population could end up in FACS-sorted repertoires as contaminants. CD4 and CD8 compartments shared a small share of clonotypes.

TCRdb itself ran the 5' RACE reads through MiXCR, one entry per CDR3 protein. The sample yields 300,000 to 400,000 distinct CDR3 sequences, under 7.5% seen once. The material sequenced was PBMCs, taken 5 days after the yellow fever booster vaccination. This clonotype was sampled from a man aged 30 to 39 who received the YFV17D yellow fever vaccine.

In nucleotides, the CDR3 is TGTGCCACCAGCAGAGACGGCACTAGCGGGAGTACCTACAATGAGCAGTTCTTC. Protein sequence: CATSRDGTSGSTYNEQFF. V and J are TRBV15 and TRBJ2-1, with 11 bases fitting TRBD2. This CDR3 contains 18 residues. The germline CDR1 and CDR2 sequences are LNHNV and YYDKDF (reference sequence). The junction had 6 bases not matched to a gene; V was cut back by 0 bases and J by 2 bases. Looking up the rest from reference TRBV15 and TRBJ2-1 gives the full variable domain: DAMVIQNPRYQVTQFGKPVTLSCSQTLNHNVMYWYQQKSSQAPKLLFHYYDKDFNNEADTPDNFQSRRPNTSFCFLDIRSPGLGDTAMYLCATSRDGTSGSTYNEQFFGPGTRLTVL.